Following are 19 T cell receptor beta chains from one sample sequenced in a study of blood T cell repertoires in COVID-19. Assay: immunoSEQ multiplex PCR; the TCRdb copy retains only in-frame clones and omits some. The data show around 140,000 clones, around 80% seen once. The sequenced sample consisted of peripheral blood. The origin of the receptors is a human donor with acute or convalescent COVID-19. The donor label of this sample is uncertain.

The genes are TRBV12-3 or TRBV12-4 and TRBJ1-1; tentative D call: TRBD1 (6 bases). The CDR3 runs to 12 residues. Trimming stripped 7 bases from V and 13 bases from J, with 19 bases between. CDR3 amino acids: CASNRQATFGFF. In DNA, the CDR3 is TGTGCCAGCAACCGACAGGCAACTTTTGGTTTCTTT.

The J gene is TRBJ1-2, the V gene TRBV10-3; TRBD1 is a possible D gene (6 bases). CDR3 size: 14 residues. Per germline, CDR1 ENHRY and CDR2 SYGVKD. Trimming took 2 bases from V and 4 from J, leaving 11 bases between them. The CDR3 is CAISEAQGAYGYTF. The DNA for the CDR3 is TGTGCCATCAGTGAGGCACAGGGAGCCTATGGCTACACCTTC.

The chain uses TRBV7-3 and TRBJ2-7; D is perhaps TRBD2 (5 bases). The germline V and J ends were trimmed by 4 bases and 3 bases, with 10 bases remaining between them. The germline CDR1 and CDR2 sequences are SGHTA and FQGTGA. The CDR3 extends over 13 amino acids. The CDR3: CASSSRLSYEQYF. CDR3 nucleotides: TGTGCCAGCAGCTCCCGACTAAGCTACGAGCAGTACTTC. Combining the CDR3 with reference TRBV7-3 and TRBJ2-7 gives the whole variable domain GAGVSQTPSNKVTEKGKYVELRCDPISGHTALYWYRQSLGQGPEFLIYFQGTGAADDSGLPNDRFFAVRPEGSVSTLKIQRTERGDSAVYLCASSSRLSYEQYFGPGTRLTVT.

The sample holds one count of this clone. The chain has TRBV7-9 and TRBJ1-1; the D is unclear. Germline-derived CDR1 and CDR2 are SEHNR and FQNEAQ (reference sequence). The germline V and J ends were trimmed by 1 base and 4 bases, with 13 bases remaining between them. The CDR3 has 15 residues. The CDR3 region has the DNA TGTGCCAGCAGCTTAGACCCCAGGAGGAGCACTGAAGCTTTCTTT. Translation gives CASSLDPRRSTEAFF.

This chain links TRBV6-2 or TRBV6-3 with TRBJ2-7; 10 bases line up with TRBD1. Trimming removed 5 bases from V and 1 base from J; junction bases left unmatched: 5. CDR1 MNHEY and CDR2 SVGEGT come from the germline V gene. There are 15 residues in the CDR3. The CDR3 protein is CASSQPGQGSYEQYF. The CDR3 coding sequence is TGTGCCAGCAGTCAGCCGGGACAGGGGTCCTACGAGCAGTACTTC.

This rearrangement joins TRBV6-5 to TRBJ1-1; D ambiguous. V was clipped by 6 bases and J by 1 base, with 15 bases between them. The CDR3 loop spans 15 amino acids. Germline assignment: CDR1 MNHEY and CDR2 SVGAGI. In DNA, the CDR3 is TGTGCCAGCAGAAGAAACAGAGAGGGGAACACTGAAGCTTTCTTT. Protein: CASRRNREGNTEAFF.

The genes are TRBV6-5 and TRBJ1-1; 7 positions agree with TRBD1. V was pared by 5 bases and J by 2 bases, with 5 bases of the junction left unmatched. This CDR3 has 14 amino acids. Per the germline V gene, CDR1 is MNHEY and CDR2 is SVGAGI. DNA for the CDR3: TGTGCCAGCAGTCCCTACAGGGGTAACACTGAAGCTTTCTTT. This encodes CASSPYRGNTEAFF.

J is TRBJ2-5 and V is TRBV5-1; TRBD1 might be the D (6 bases). V lost 4 bases and J lost 5, with 15 bases in between. The CDR3 has 14 amino acids. CDR1 and CDR2 from the germline V gene are SGHRS and YFSETQ. The CDR3 sequence is CASSRRGGMETQYF. The CDR3 DNA reads as TGCGCCAGCAGCCGCCGAGGGGGAATGGAGACCCAGTACTTC.

CDR3 residues: CAWSVMGTGTGYTF. CDR3 in DNA: TGTGCCTGGAGTGTAATGGGTACAGGGACAGGCTACACCTTC. J is TRBJ1-2 and V is TRBV30; TRBD1 is a possible D gene (6 bases). V was pared by 0 bases and J by 8 bases, with 16 bases between. The CDR3 sequence is 14 residues long. CDR1 GTSNPN and CDR2 SVGIG come from the germline V gene (reference sequence).

This sequence joins TRBV5-1 and TRBJ1-1, with TRBD1 identical over 7 bases. CDR1 is SGHRS and CDR2 is YFSETQ in the germline V gene. The CDR3 is made up of 15 amino acids. Trimming removed 4 bases from V and 0 bases from J; junction bases left unmatched: 6. The CDR3 DNA sequence: TGCGCCAGCAGCGTCTCGGGACAGATGAACACTGAAGCTTTCTTT. Protein sequence: CASSVSGQMNTEAFF.

J is TRBJ2-1 and V is TRBV19, with D possibly matching TRBD1 (6 bases). Germline loops: CDR1 LNHDA, CDR2 SQIVND (reference sequence). V was clipped by 0 bases and J by 0 bases, with 18 bases between them. This CDR3 is 19 amino acids long. CDR3 protein: CASSIDLVLGGDSYNEQFF. The CDR3 DNA reads TGTGCCAGTAGTATAGATTTAGTCTTAGGGGGAGACTCCTACAATGAGCAGTTCTTC.

This chain links TRBV5-1 with TRBJ1-2; the match to TRBD1 covers 9 bases. This CDR3 has 15 amino acids. Trimming took 2 bases from V and 4 from J; bases not matched to a gene: 6. Germline loops: CDR1 SGHRS, CDR2 YFSETQ. This CDR3 reads CASSLYSTGGYGYTF. The CDR3 coding sequence is TGCGCCAGCAGCTTATACTCGACAGGGGGCTATGGCTACACCTTC.

This clone was detected only a few times. The J gene is TRBJ2-5, the V gene TRBV9; maybe TRBD1 (5 bases). Germline CDR1 is SGDLS and CDR2 is YYNGEE. V lost 0 bases and J 5 bases, leaving 17 bases between the germline ends. CDR3 size: 16 residues. DNA for the CDR3: TGTGCCAGCAGCGTAGAACCAGGGCGTGGGTGGGAGACCCAGTACTTC. This translates into CASSVEPGRGWETQYF. Filled out from reference TRBV9 and TRBJ2-5, the complete variable domain reads DSGVTQTPKHLITATGQRVTLRCSPRSGDLSVYWYQQSLDQGLQFLIQYYNGEERAKGNILERFSAQQFPDLHSELNLSSLELGDSALYFCASSVEPGRGWETQYFGPGTRLLVL.

The rearrangement uses TRBV3-1 (or the pseudogene TRBV3-2) and TRBJ2-4, with 15 bases that match TRBD2. The trim removed 4 bases at V and 3 bases at J, leaving 1 base unmatched. Germline V gene sequence: CDR1 LGHDT, CDR2 YNNKEL (reference sequence). CDR3 length: 16 amino acids. CDR3 amino acids: CASSPGLAGGKNIQYF. CDR3 in DNA: TGTGCCAGCAGCCCGGGACTAGCGGGGGGCAAAAACATTCAGTACTTC.

V is TRBV27 and J is TRBJ1-1, with 10 bases that match TRBD1. V shed 1 base, J shed 0 bases, and the junction held 5 bases outside the gene matches. This CDR3 contains 17 residues. Germline values: CDR1 MNHEY, CDR2 SMNVEV (reference sequence). In DNA, the CDR3 is TGTGCCAGCAGTTTATGGGGGACAGGGGAGCTGAACACTGAAGCTTTCTTT. Its translation is CASSLWGTGELNTEAFF.

The V gene is TRBV30, the J gene TRBJ1-1, with a possible D match to TRBD1 (5 bases). Germline V gene sequence: CDR1 GTSNPN, CDR2 SVGIG (reference sequence). This CDR3 has 13 residues. V was trimmed by 2 bases and J by 1 base, leaving 8 bases between them. Here the CDR3 reads CAWSSGGNTEAFF. The DNA for the CDR3 is TGTGCCTGGAGTTCGGGGGGGAACACTGAAGCTTTCTTT.

The rearrangement links TRBV4-3 to TRBJ2-2, with 8 bases identical to TRBD1. The CDR3 spans 17 residues. The germline CDR1 and CDR2 sequences are LGHNA and YSLEER. The J segment lost 9 bases and the V segment lost 2 bases, leaving 14 bases of the junction unmatched. As DNA, the CDR3 is TGCGCCAGCAGCCAACGGGCAGTAAGACAGGGGTCTAGGGAGCTGTTTTTT. Translated: CASSQRAVRQGSRELFF.

The rearrangement joins TRBV6-5 to TRBJ1-2; 11 bases line up with TRBD1. J was trimmed by 5 bases and V by 6 bases; bases with no gene match: 8. Germline CDR1 is MNHEY and CDR2 is SVGAGI. The CDR3 loop spans 15 amino acids. CDR3 nucleotide sequence: TGTGCCAGCAGCCCCGGGACAGGGGGTGGGTATGGCTACACCTTC. Translated: CASSPGTGGGYGYTF.

The chain employs TRBV5-6 and TRBJ2-5; no definite D call. CDR1 and CDR2 (germline): SGHDT, YYEEEE. The V and J ends lost 0 bases and 5 bases respectively, with 8 bases between them. CDR3 length: 13 residues. CDR3: CASSLAFRETQYF. In nucleotides, the CDR3 is TGTGCCAGCAGCTTGGCTTTCCGGGAGACCCAGTACTTC. The full variable domain, completed using reference TRBV5-6 and TRBJ2-5, is DAGVTQSPTHLIKTRGQQVTLRCSPKSGHDTVSWYQQALGQGPQFIFQYYEEEERQRGNFPDRFSGHQFPNYSSELNVNALLLGDSALYLCASSLAFRETQYFGPGTRLLVL.